Listed here are 21 T cell receptor beta chains from one sample, sequenced in a study of blood T cell repertoires in COVID-19. Measured with immunoSEQ multiplex PCR; TCRdb has only the in-frame clones, and not every one. Of 140,000 or so clones in the sample, approximately 90% were seen once. The source material was peripheral blood. These receptors originate from a human donor with COVID-19, enrolled during active disease. The donor label of this sample is uncertain.

The genes are TRBV7-9 and TRBJ2-5; D may be TRBD1 (5 bases). Germline values: CDR1 SEHNR, CDR2 FQNEAQ (reference sequence). V lost 0 bases and J lost 3, with 8 bases in between. The CDR3 runs 14 residues. The DNA for the CDR3 is TGTGCCAGCAGCTTAGCGCTCAGGGAAGAGACCCAGTACTTC. Protein sequence: CASSLALREETQYF.

A single count supports this clone. The CDR3: CASSPGLAGGTSGTQYF. The CDR3 DNA reads TGCGCCAGCAGCCCCGGACTAGCGGGGGGTACTTCGGGGACCCAGTACTTC. The chain combines TRBV5-1 with TRBJ2-5; 14 bases match TRBD2. Trimming took 4 bases from V and 7 from J; bases not matched to a gene: 12. The CDR3 consists of 17 residues. Germline V gene data show CDR1 as SGHRS and CDR2 as YFSETQ. Supplemented by reference TRBV5-1 and TRBJ2-5, the full variable domain reads KAGVTQTPRYLIKTRGQQVTLSCSPISGHRSVSWYQQTPGQGLQFLFEYFSETQRNKGNFPGRFSGRQFSNSRSEMNVSTLELGDSALYLCASSPGLAGGTSGTQYFGPGTRLLVL.

The chain couples TRBV6-5 to TRBJ1-1, with TRBD1 as a possible D gene (6 bases). The CDR3 has 12 residues. The germline CDR1 and CDR2 sequences are MNHEY and SVGAGI. Trimming removed 6 bases from V and 8 bases from J, with 13 bases in between. CDR3 protein: CASRFGQREAFF. The CDR3 DNA sequence: TGTGCCAGCAGATTCGGACAGCGCGAAGCTTTCTTT.

The DNA of the CDR3 is TGTGCCAGCAGTTTACAGGGAAATCAGCCCCAGCATTTT. The encoded protein is CASSLQGNQPQHF. The chain employs TRBV6-1 and TRBJ1-5, with D maybe TRBD1 (6 bases). The CDR3 covers 13 residues. Trimming shortened V by 5 bases and J by 4 bases, and 9 bases separated the two germline ends. The germline V gene encodes CDR1 MNHNS and CDR2 SASEGT.

The chain employs TRBV3-1 (or the pseudogene TRBV3-2) and TRBJ2-3; a possible D gene is TRBD1 (5 bases). V lost 7 bases to trimming and J lost 1 base, with 9 bases between them. Germline lookup yields CDR1 LGHDT and CDR2 YNNKEL (reference sequence). The CDR3 is 13 residues long. This CDR3 is CASKGQGTDTQYF. CDR3 DNA sequence: TGTGCCAGCAAGGGGCAGGGCACAGATACGCAGTATTTT.

J is TRBJ2-7 and V is TRBV3-1 (or the pseudogene TRBV3-2); possible D gene TRBD2, 6 bases. The V end lost 1 base, the J end lost 1 base, and 11 bases lay between the germline ends. Germline values: CDR1 LGHDT, CDR2 YNNKEL (reference sequence). CDR3 size: 15 residues. CDR3 sequence (DNA): TGTGCCAGCAGCCAAGGGGACTTTATTTCCTACGAGCAGTACTTC. Protein: CASSQGDFISYEQYF.

The CDR3 DNA follows: TGTGCCAGCAGCTTAAGTCAGGGGTCGGGAACCGGGGAGCTGTTTTTT. Translated: CASSLSQGSGTGELFF. The rearrangement joins TRBV7-3 to TRBJ2-2, with D possibly TRBD1 on 6 matching bases. The V gene lost 1 base and the J gene lost 5 bases, with 14 bases spanning the gap. The CDR3 sequence is 16 residues long. Germline CDR1 and CDR2: SGHTA and FQGTGA.

The gene calls are TRBV25-1 and TRBJ1-6; 7 bases agree with TRBD1. The CDR3 consists of 16 residues. J gave up 9 bases and V 4 bases, and 12 bases lay outside the gene matches. The germline V gene encodes CDR1 MGHDK and CDR2 SYGVNS. The CDR3 protein is CASSVGGGSDGSPLHF. The CDR3 region has the DNA TGTGCCAGCAGTGTTGGAGGGGGCAGCGATGGTTCACCCCTCCACTTT.

DNA for the CDR3: TGTGCCAGCTCACAACAGGGGGCCGATTCACCCCTCCACTTT. Its protein product is CASSQQGADSPLHF. J is TRBJ1-6 and V is TRBV21-1; no check of the table's D call, TRBD1, against the DNA was made. TRBV21-1 is assigned pseudogene status. This CDR3 spans 14 amino acids.

V gene TRBV14 combines with J gene TRBJ1-2; D is uncertain. Trimming took 1 base from V and 6 from J, leaving 3 bases between them. CDR1 and CDR2 from the germline V gene are SGHDN and FVKESK. The CDR3 totals 11 residues. The CDR3 is CASSQGDGYTF. In nucleotides, the CDR3 is TGTGCCAGCAGCCAAGGAGATGGCTACACCTTC.

Concerning this clone itself: Distinct nucleotide sequences in the sample also encode this CDR3. The rearrangement uses TRBV5-4 and TRBJ2-1; 7 nucleotides line up with TRBD2. Germline values: CDR1 SGHNT, CDR2 YYREEE (reference sequence). V was pared by 0 bases and J by 1 base, with 1 base of the junction left unmatched. The CDR3 consists of 15 residues. The CDR3 loop reads CASSLDGGSYNEQFF. CDR3 DNA sequence: TGTGCCAGCAGCTTGGACGGGGGGTCCTACAATGAGCAGTTCTTC.

The chain combines TRBV5-1 with TRBJ1-2; D is ambiguous. Germline V gene lookup returns CDR1 SGHRS and CDR2 YFSETQ. Trimming took off 0 bases at V and 4 bases at J, with 19 bases between the two ends. The CDR3 covers 17 residues. CDR3 region: CASSLGPAVREGYGYTF. DNA for the CDR3: TGCGCCAGCAGCTTGGGTCCGGCCGTTAGGGAGGGCTATGGCTACACCTTC.

The chain recombines TRBV6-6 with TRBJ1-2; D is possibly TRBD1 (5 bases). CDR1 is MNHNY and CDR2 is SVGAGI in the germline V gene (reference sequence). This CDR3 is 16 amino acids long. V lost 4 bases, J lost 8 bases, and 23 bases lay in between. CDR3 region: CASSSEAAGDRRGYTF. CDR3 bases: TGTGCCAGCAGTTCCGAGGCTGCGGGGGACCGGAGGGGCTACACCTTC.

The chain joins TRBV4-2 to TRBJ2-5; D may be TRBD1 (5 bases). The CDR3 has 14 residues. V shed 6 bases and J shed 5 bases, with 16 bases lying between them. Germline V gives CDR1 LGHNA, CDR2 YNFKEQ. Written as DNA, the CDR3 is TGTGCCAGCAGTCCCCGGCAGGGAAGGGAGACCCAGTACTTC. Amino acid sequence: CASSPRQGRETQYF.

This clone has a single count. This sequence joins TRBV5-1 and TRBJ2-7, with 11 bases that match TRBD1. This CDR3 region has 13 residues. Germline V gene sequence: CDR1 SGHRS, CDR2 YFSETQ. Unmatched junction bases numbered 3, after V lost 3 bases and J lost 7 bases. The CDR3 DNA is TGCGCCAGCAGCTCGGACAGGGGGCTTGAGCAGTACTTC. Amino acid sequence: CASSSDRGLEQYF. The full variable domain, with the rest looked up from reference TRBV5-1 and TRBJ2-7, is KAGVTQTPRYLIKTRGQQVTLSCSPISGHRSVSWYQQTPGQGLQFLFEYFSETQRNKGNFPGRFSGRQFSNSRSEMNVSTLELGDSALYLCASSSDRGLEQYFGPGTRLTVT.

The rearrangement joins TRBV15 to TRBJ1-1, with D possibly TRBD1 on 6 matching bases. Per germline, CDR1 LNHNV and CDR2 YYDKDF (reference sequence). The CDR3 contains 13 residues. The V end lost 1 base, the J end lost 7 bases, and 10 bases lay between the germline ends. CDR3 bases: TGTGCCACCAGCAGAGTACAGGGAAGTGAAGCTTTCTTT. Translating gives CATSRVQGSEAFF.

The V call is TRBV3-1 (or the pseudogene TRBV3-2), the J call TRBJ1-4, with TRBD1 as a possible D gene (5 bases). This CDR3 region has 15 residues. Germline V CDR1 and CDR2: LGHDT, YNNKEL (reference sequence). Trimming pared 0 bases from V and 6 bases from J, leaving 11 bases between. CDR3 residues: CASSQEQGGDEKLFF. The CDR3 DNA reads TGTGCCAGCAGCCAAGAGCAGGGAGGTGATGAAAAACTGTTTTTT.

The J gene is TRBJ1-6, the V gene TRBV19, with TRBD1 matching 9 bases. Germline V lookup: CDR1 LNHDA, CDR2 SQIVND (reference sequence). The CDR3 totals 15 residues. Trimming removed 5 bases from V and 8 bases from J; junction bases left unmatched: 7. The DNA for the CDR3 is TGTGCCAGTAGTTCCTGGACAGGGGTTTATTCACCCCTCCACTTT. Translated: CASSSWTGVYSPLHF.

The chain uses TRBV7-8 and TRBJ1-2, with D hard to call. The germline V gene encodes CDR1 SGHVS and CDR2 FQNEAQ. The ends were cut back, 2 bases at V and 7 bases at J, with 17 bases in the middle. This CDR3 comprises 15 residues. CDR3 loop: CASSLSLIGARGYTF. DNA for the CDR3: TGTGCCAGCAGCTTATCCCTTATAGGAGCCCGTGGCTACACCTTC.

V is TRBV9 and J is TRBJ2-5; 9 bases line up with TRBD2. Germline CDR1 SGDLS, CDR2 YYNGEE. Trimming removed 0 bases from V and 5 bases from J; junction bases left unmatched: 8. The CDR3 consists of 16 residues. The CDR3 bases are TGTGCCAGCAGCGTAGGGGCGGGACTAGCAGTGGAGACCCAGTACTTC. Amino acids: CASSVGAGLAVETQYF.

The chain recombines TRBV6-4 with TRBJ1-4, with no clear D. From germline, CDR1 is MRHNA and CDR2 SNTAGT. The CDR3 loop spans 13 amino acids. V shed 6 bases and J shed 6 bases, with 11 bases lying between them. CDR3 coding DNA: TGTGCCAGCAGAAGGTCTGCGGATGAAAAACTGTTTTTT. The encoded protein is CASRRSADEKLFF.